This entry concerns a single T cell receptor beta chain. This clonotype is deemed medium-sized (0.01 to 0.1%). No antigen is known for it. The sample holds no much larger clone one base away, and base qualities are not on file. This entry is derived from a study of HIV-infected patients and healthy controls (dated by TCRdb to the mid-2010s). Study-wide context: Although they stayed below normal ranges, CD4 counts in about 90% of the 16 patients rose modestly but significantly after three months of therapy. The study asked whether deep sequencing of the TCR repertoire from small blood samples of HIV patients could detect immune perturbation and reconstitution. Patients lacked overall T-cell lymphocytopenia, and total CDR3 counts per chain did not differ significantly from controls. The CD4:CD8 ratio rose slightly, whereas CD8 counts showed no consistent shift during early therapy. An undetectable viral load was attained by 11 of 16 patients by the second bleed and by all patients after a further year of therapy. Paper-wide results and their limitations: The apparent post-therapy recovery of the Gini index in HIV-infected patients was not reproduced in size-matched repertoire data. Alpha-beta chain pairing was not determined in the samples. Compared with untreated HIV+ repertoires, healthy control repertoires had roughly threefold more distinct CDR3s and a higher Shannon diversity. During therapy, HIV-associated CDR3s significantly decreased in frequency, while CMV-associated CDR3s did not change significantly, though most became more frequent. HLA typing of donors was not performed in the study. By Jaccard index and by the count of highly shared sequences, healthy controls shared more CDR3s between individuals than HIV+ patients did. Significantly different mean usage between HIV-infected patients and controls was observed for eight alpha and eight beta V genes. The observed differences in diversity could not be explained by the slight differences in age and sex profiles between the study cohorts. Processing was restricted to sixteen HIV-infected individuals, which the authors judged to be a major constraint on the generalizability of the findings. Oligoclonality may be reflected in the significantly higher mean Gini indices of HIV-infected repertoires compared with controls. The dynamics of distinct T-cell subpopulations could not be separated, and sequencing depth was restricted, because whole blood was used. Rare events from HIV-infected data received too much weight under size-matching, and comparisons were complicated by unequal numbers of distinct sequences between patients and controls. MAIT cell alpha-chain CDR3s were found at high frequency in healthy controls but were severely depleted in HIV+ repertoires.

Reverse transcription of 500 ng RNA was performed with SuperScript III using primers directed against the alpha and beta constant regions. Separate alpha and beta chain libraries were generated by chain-specific third strand synthesis with multiplexing indices. The protocol used a single primer pair to amplify all rearrangements within a chain, which avoided primer bias, and attached molecular barcodes to each cDNA molecule. Purified cDNA was ligated with T4 RNA Ligase 1 onto a 5' RACE adapter bearing a random hexamer and the SP2 sequencing primer site. Second strand synthesis was performed with Phusion polymerase and primed from the SP2 site, and slow temperature ramps were applied to favor optimal annealing. Joined together, two random hexamer sequences that had both been added before amplification formed the 12-nucleotide barcode of each molecule. An amplification PCR of roughly 25 cycles with P5s and P7 primers came after a short first PCR that had added P5 and P7 adapter elements plus a second index. A total of approximately 26 PCR cycles were applied to the libraries, which were quantified on a Qubit, sized on a Bioanalyzer, and diluted to 4 to 4.5 nM. Sequencing of the normalized libraries was done on an Illumina MiSeq using 2 x 250 paired-end kits. MinElute columns were the means by which the reverse transcription reactions were cleaned up, and the reactions were eluted into about 10 ul Tris-Cl. The adapter ligations were run for 23 hours at 16 degrees C, and AMPure XP beads at a 1:1 ratio were afterwards used to clean them. Processing in the source paper ran as follows. A modified Decombinator processed the demultiplexed FASTQ files and output V, J, insert and barcode information. Any sequence that shared a barcode yet differed from the dominant sequence was discarded as an error, and the number of original cDNA molecules was estimated by counting barcodes clustered at Levenshtein distance 3. For downstream analyses, the R packages ineq, vegan, igraph and RCytoscape were used, along with IMGT nomenclature and CDR3 definitions. V gene usage was calculated across distinct sequences, with every TCR tallied a single time to avoid skew from clonal expansion. Within a donor, similarity networks joined unique CDR3 amino acid sequences in every case where two of them were separated by a single Levenshtein edit. Published HIV-specific CDR3s (fewer than 100 alpha, 702 beta) and CMV-specific CDR3s (around twelve alpha, around 250 beta) were assembled and queried against the repertoires. Random subsampling to size-matched repertoires demonstrated that the decreased diversity in patients did not result from their lower sequence numbers. TCRdb passed the public sequencing reads through fastp at Q25 and MiXCR, retaining productive beta sequences. A single entry per CDR3 protein holds the most common genes and DNA from its merged rows. TCRdb assigned the V and J calls; the authors' analysis was not used. The sample yields about 5,000 distinct CDR3 sequences; around 8% were counted once. Together, the top ten hold 20% of the sample.

V drops 2 bases and J drops 0 bases, leaving 8 bases in between. Reading the germline V gene (reference sequence) gives CDR1 MNHNY and CDR2 SVGAGI. The CDR3, from cysteine to phenylalanine, totals 16 residues. Only the CDR3 DNA stays, 48 bases, in frame from base 1. Since whole blood was used without any cell fractionation, the repertoire reflected all peripheral T cells in unsorted form. For RNA extraction, roughly 2.3 ml of peripheral blood was drawn into Tempus tubes. The study enrolled HIV-infected adults who had not yet received antiretroviral therapy and were about to begin treatment, and it processed the first sixteen eligible patients. Patients were deemed ineligible for enrollment if they had febrile or AIDS-related illness, tumors, hepatitis B or C coinfection, immunomodulatory therapy, recent vaccination or treatment interruptions. Residual genomic DNA was removed with the TURBO-DNase kit and globin mRNA was depleted with GLOBINclear. The study collected pretreatment blood from HIV-infected patients just before antiretroviral therapy was started.

The source material was blood, sampled before antiretroviral therapy. The sequence was obtained from an adult with HIV infection. Rearrangement joined TRBV6-6 to TRBJ1-6, with no D gene named confidently. For the CDR3, the sequence is CASSYDRSSYNSPLHF. The base sequence is TGTGCCAGCAGTTACGACCGGAGCTCCTATAATTCACCCCTCCACTTT.